Given below is one TCR beta chain in context. The sample originates from a study of cytomegalovirus exposure and HLA in healthy donors. In the PCR, 60 Vbeta and 13 Jbeta primers were used. Generated by immunoSEQ multiplex PCR, the TCRdb table keeps only in-frame clones and is missing some. Of around 120,000 clones in the sample, 70% to 90% were seen once. The sequencing input was PBMCs. The TCR comes from a woman aged 40 to 55 in good health and CMV-seropositive.

DNA of the CDR3: TGCGCCAGCAGCTTGGAGGGACAGCAGCTTCAAGAGACCCAGTACTTC. Encoded protein: CASSLEGQQLQETQYF. The chain links TRBV5-1 to TRBJ2-5; 7 nucleotides agree with TRBD1. V shed 0 bases, J shed 2 bases, and the junction held 7 bases outside the gene matches. The CDR3 runs 16 residues. CDR1 and CDR2 from the germline V gene are SGHRS and YFSETQ.